This record covers a single T cell receptor (beta chain). Its antigen is currently unknown. Trimming took 1 base from V and 4 from J, leaving 12 bases between them. The CDR3 is 15 amino acids. Germline values: CDR1 LNHDA, CDR2 SQIVND (reference sequence). Using its own MiXCR run on the reads, TCRdb lists one record per CDR3 protein. This table holds some 700,000 distinct CDR3 sequences, around 31% found once. The record originates from a study of T cell repertoires in cytomegalovirus infection. Study as a whole: Evidence of both CMV infection and a matching HLA type came from public TCR beta signatures. General study results and limits: The study identified carriers of CMV plus the relevant HLA from cumulative public TCR beta family frequency.

Here the sequenced sample was cultured PBMCs, taken from culture after CMV antigen stimulation. The chain couples TRBV19 to TRBJ2-3, with D tentatively TRBD2 (6 bases). This clonotype was sampled from a human donor in good health (CMV status not recorded). Some clones in this sample may be carry-over from other donors' samples. CDR3 sequence reads: CASSIAGGTADTQYF. In DNA, the CDR3 is TGTGCCAGTAGTATAGCGGGCGGGACCGCAGATACGCAGTATTTT.